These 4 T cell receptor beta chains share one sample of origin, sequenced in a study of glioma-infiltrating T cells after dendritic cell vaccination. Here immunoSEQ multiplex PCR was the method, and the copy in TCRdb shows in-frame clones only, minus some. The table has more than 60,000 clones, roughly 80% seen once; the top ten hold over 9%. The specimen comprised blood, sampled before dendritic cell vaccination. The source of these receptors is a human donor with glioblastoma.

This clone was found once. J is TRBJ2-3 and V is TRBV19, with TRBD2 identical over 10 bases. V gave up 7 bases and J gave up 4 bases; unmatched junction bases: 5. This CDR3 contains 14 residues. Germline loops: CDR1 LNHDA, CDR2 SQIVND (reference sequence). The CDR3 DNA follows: TGTGCCAGTACCACAGCGGGGGGGGCAGATACGCAGTATTTT. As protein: CASTTAGGADTQYF. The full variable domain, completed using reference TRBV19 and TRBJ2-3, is DGGITQSPKYLFRKEGQNVTLSCEQNLNHDAMYWYRQDPGQGLRLIYYSQIVNDFQKGDIAEGYSVSREKKESFPLTVTSAQKNPTAFYLCASTTAGGADTQYFGPGTRLTVL.

CDR3 amino acids: CASSLQGARETQYF. CDR3 DNA: TGTGCCAGCAGTTTACAGGGGGCGCGTGAGACCCAGTACTTC. The genes are TRBV7-8 and TRBJ2-5; 9 bases are shared with TRBD1. The junction had 7 bases not matched to a gene; V was cut back by 6 bases and J by 5 bases. Germline V gives CDR1 SGHVS, CDR2 FQNEAQ. The CDR3 totals 14 residues.

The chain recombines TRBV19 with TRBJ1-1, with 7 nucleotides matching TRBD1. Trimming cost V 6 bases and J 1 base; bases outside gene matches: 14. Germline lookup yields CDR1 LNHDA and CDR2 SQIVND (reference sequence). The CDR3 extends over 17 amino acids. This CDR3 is CASRDGTATGKNTEAFF. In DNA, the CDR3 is TGTGCCAGTAGAGACGGGACAGCCACTGGTAAGAACACTGAAGCTTTCTTT.

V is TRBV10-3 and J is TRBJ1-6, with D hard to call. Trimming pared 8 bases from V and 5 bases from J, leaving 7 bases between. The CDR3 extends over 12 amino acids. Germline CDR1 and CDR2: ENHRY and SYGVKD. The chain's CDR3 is CAIGQDNSPLHF. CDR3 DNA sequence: TGTGCCATCGGGCAGGATAATTCACCCCTCCACTTT.